These 32 T cell receptor beta chains share one sample of origin, sequenced in a study of blood T cell repertoires in COVID-19. This table comes from immunoSEQ multiplex PCR, and its TCRdb copy is limited to in-frame clones, with some not included. Among about 50,000 clones listed, around 83% were seen once. The specimen was PBMCs or T cells enriched from blood (not recorded which). The receptors were gathered from a woman aged 45-65 years who had recovered from COVID-19.

The chain uses TRBV29-1 and TRBJ1-5; no definite D call. The V end was cut by 1 base, the J end by 4 bases, with 8 bases between. The germline V gene encodes CDR1 SQVTM and CDR2 ANQGSEA. This CDR3 has 13 amino acids. In DNA form, the CDR3 reads TGCAGCGTTGAAGTGTCCAAAAATCAGCCCCAGCATTTT. The encoded protein is CSVEVSKNQPQHF.

The chain joins TRBV6-5 to TRBJ1-2; perhaps TRBD1 as D (5 bases). The V end lost 4 bases, the J end lost 0 bases, and 15 bases lay between the germline ends. Germline CDR1 and CDR2: MNHEY and SVGAGI. This CDR3 comprises 16 residues. CDR3: CASSLSRAVANYGYTF. DNA of the CDR3: TGTGCCAGCAGTTTAAGCAGGGCCGTAGCTAACTATGGCTACACCTTC.

CDR3 sequence (DNA): TGTGCCAGCTCACCCTCTCTACCTACGAACACCGGGGAGCTGTTTTTT. Protein product: CASSPSLPTNTGELFF. V gene TRBV18 combines with J gene TRBJ2-2; D is ambiguous. Germline CDR1 KGHSH, CDR2 LQKENI. V lost 3 bases to trimming and J lost 0 bases, with 11 bases between them. This CDR3 has 16 residues. Based on the CDR3 plus reference TRBV18 and TRBJ2-2, the full variable domain is NAGVMQNPRHLVRRRGQEARLRCSPMKGHSHVYWYRQLPEEGLKFMVYLQKENIIDESGMPKERFSAEFPKEGPSILRIQQVVRGDSAAYFCASSPSLPTNTGELFFGEGSRLTVL.

The chain combines TRBV18 with TRBJ2-3, with unresolved D. Germline V CDR1 and CDR2: KGHSH, LQKENI. The CDR3 spans 15 residues. V was pared by 2 bases and J by 1 base, with 10 bases between. The CDR3 loop is CASSPVDIRTDTQYF. The CDR3 DNA reads as TGTGCCAGCTCACCAGTTGACATCCGCACAGATACGCAGTATTTT.

The chain couples TRBV6-5 to TRBJ2-1, with 7 positions matching TRBD1. The CDR3 is made up of 14 amino acids. V gave up 7 bases and J gave up 1 base; unmatched junction bases: 4. The germline gives CDR1 MNHEY, CDR2 SVGAGI. CDR3 DNA sequence: TGTGCCAGCAATTTGGGACAGTCCTACAATGAGCAGTTCTTC. Encoded protein: CASNLGQSYNEQFF.

The J gene is TRBJ1-2, the V gene TRBV4-2; 9 bases are shared with TRBD1. There are 16 residues in the CDR3. J was trimmed by 5 bases and V by 0 bases; bases with no gene match: 7. Germline-derived CDR1 and CDR2 are LGHNA and YNFKEQ. The CDR3 DNA follows: TGTGCCAGCAGCCAAGATAGAGGACAGGGGAAGTATGGCTACACCTTC. It is translated as CASSQDRGQGKYGYTF.

The chain employs TRBV5-1 and TRBJ1-1; TRBD1 matches 8 bases. CDR1 is SGHRS, CDR2 YFSETQ, per germline. CDR3 length: 16 residues. V lost 6 bases and J lost 2; bases outside the gene matches: 12. The DNA of the CDR3 is TGCGCCAGCAATGTGGGGGACAGGCGGGCAAACACTGAAGCTTTCTTT. This gives the protein CASNVGDRRANTEAFF. Full variable domain (missing parts from reference TRBV5-1 and TRBJ1-1): KAGVTQTPRYLIKTRGQQVTLSCSPISGHRSVSWYQQTPGQGLQFLFEYFSETQRNKGNFPGRFSGRQFSNSRSEMNVSTLELGDSALYLCASNVGDRRANTEAFFGQGTRLTVV.

The chain is built from TRBV2 and TRBJ2-5; the D gene is possibly TRBD2 (5 bases). Trimming shortened V by 8 bases and J by 4 bases, and 8 bases separated the two germline ends. The CDR3 loop spans 11 amino acids. CDR1 and CDR2 (germline): SNHLY, FYNNEI. This CDR3 reads CASRESETQYF. CDR3 in DNA: TGTGCCAGCCGGGAATCAGAGACCCAGTACTTC.

On this clone: The same CDR3 also results from other DNA sequences found in this sample. The V gene is TRBV18, the J gene TRBJ1-1; D is unclear. Trimming shortened V by 2 bases and J by 1 base, and 5 bases separated the two germline ends. This CDR3 spans 13 amino acids. Germline CDR1 reads KGHSH; CDR2 reads LQKENI. CDR3 amino acids: CASSPGQNTEAFF. Here the CDR3 DNA reads TGTGCCAGCTCACCAGGGCAGAACACTGAAGCTTTCTTT.

V gene TRBV20-1 combines with J gene TRBJ2-1; D might be TRBD2 (5 bases). The ends were cut back, 5 bases at V and 11 bases at J, with 13 bases in the middle. CDR3 size: 11 residues. Germline-derived CDR1 and CDR2 are DFQATT and SNEGSKA (reference sequence). Here the CDR3 DNA reads TGCAGTGCTCTTAATCGGGAAAAGCAGTTCTTC. Residues: CSALNREKQFF.

The chain is built from TRBV7-3 and TRBJ2-3, with 7 nucleotides matching TRBD2. The trim removed 0 bases at V and 3 bases at J, leaving 6 bases unmatched. From germline, CDR1 is SGHTA and CDR2 FQGTGA. The CDR3 is 16 residues long. The CDR3 spells CASSLTPGLTTDTQYF. The DNA for the CDR3 is TGTGCCAGCAGCTTAACCCCGGGACTAACAACAGATACGCAGTATTTT.

The gene calls are TRBV7-2 and TRBJ2-1; 12 bases match TRBD2. Losses at the gene ends were 4 bases for V and 10 bases for J; bases not matched to a gene: 14. Germline CDR1 and CDR2: SGHTA and FQGNSA. The CDR3 loop spans 17 amino acids. CDR3 sequence (DNA): TGTGCCAGCAGCTCCCAGGGGCTAGCGGGAGGGCTCAGGGAGCAGTTCTTC. It codes for CASSSQGLAGGLREQFF.

The chain couples TRBV7-9 to TRBJ2-3; no clear D gene. This CDR3 comprises 16 residues. The V gene lost 1 base and the J gene lost 1 base, with 12 bases spanning the gap. Germline V lookup: CDR1 SEHNR, CDR2 FQNEAQ (reference sequence). As DNA, the CDR3 is TGTGCCAGCAGCTTAGTAGGCGGATCGGGCACAGATACGCAGTATTTT. It encodes CASSLVGGSGTDTQYF.

The chain links TRBV24-1 to TRBJ2-2, with D perhaps matching TRBD1 (7 bases). Germline-derived CDR1 and CDR2 are KGHDR and SFDVKD. CDR3 length: 14 residues. V lost 4 bases and J lost 5, with 10 bases in between. CDR3 amino acids: CATSEQGRTGELFF. CDR3 nucleotide sequence: TGTGCCACCAGTGAACAGGGGAGGACCGGGGAGCTGTTTTTT.

The V gene is TRBV19, the J gene TRBJ1-2, with 10 bases matching TRBD1. The V segment lost 5 bases and the J segment 3 bases; nucleotides outside the gene matches: 6. This CDR3 comprises 15 residues. Germline CDR1 and CDR2: LNHDA and SQIVND (reference sequence). The DNA of the CDR3 is TGTGCCAGTAGTTACTCGACAGGGGGCGACTATGGCTACACCTTC. Translated: CASSYSTGGDYGYTF.

On this clone: Mismatch with germline at one junction end may stem from a read error. The chain combines TRBV2 with TRBJ2-5; D perhaps matches TRBD1 (6 bases). This CDR3 region has 14 residues. Germline CDR1 and CDR2: SNHLY and FYNNEI. For the CDR3, the DNA is TGTGCCAGCAGTACTTGGACAGCAAAAGAGTCCCAGTACTTC. Translation: CASSTWTAKESQYF.

This chain links TRBV18 with TRBJ2-1; TRBD2 might be the D (7 bases). The ends were cut back, 4 bases at V and 3 bases at J, with 13 bases in the middle. The germline V gene encodes CDR1 KGHSH and CDR2 LQKENI. This CDR3 region has 15 residues. CDR3 protein: CASSLGEGVYNEQFF. CDR3 bases: TGTGCCAGCTCACTAGGGGAGGGGGTCTACAATGAGCAGTTCTTC.

This chain joins TRBV18 and TRBJ2-1; 10 nucleotides match TRBD2. Germline V gene data show CDR1 as KGHSH and CDR2 as LQKENI. V trimming: 2 bases; J trimming: 3 bases; junction bases outside the gene matches: 4. This CDR3 spans 16 amino acids. CDR3 nucleotide sequence: TGTGCCAGCTCACCATTAGCGGGAGGTAACTACAATGAGCAGTTCTTC. This gives the protein CASSPLAGGNYNEQFF.

The V gene is TRBV5-6, the J gene TRBJ2-5; TRBD2 agrees at 12 bases. Trimming took 4 bases from V and 5 from J; bases not matched to a gene: 9. CDR1 SGHDT and CDR2 YYEEEE come from the germline V gene. This CDR3 region has 16 residues. The CDR3, as DNA: TGTGCCAGCAGCACGGCGGCTAGCGGGAGGGGGGAGACCCAGTACTTC. Residues: CASSTAASGRGETQYF.

The gene calls are TRBV2 and TRBJ1-2; TRBD1 agrees at 7 bases. The CDR3 runs to 14 residues. V was pared by 8 bases and J by 4 bases, with 10 bases of the junction left unmatched. Germline V gene sequence: CDR1 SNHLY, CDR2 FYNNEI. The CDR3 loop reads CASWGRDRAYGYTF. Here the CDR3 DNA reads TGTGCCAGCTGGGGCCGCGACAGGGCCTATGGCTACACCTTC.

The chain couples TRBV6-1 to TRBJ1-3; D uncertain. V gave up 3 bases and J gave up 5 bases, with 23 bases separating them. This CDR3 contains 18 residues. Germline assignment: CDR1 MNHNS and CDR2 SASEGT. CDR3 amino acids: CASSDDPGAQPWRNTIYF. CDR3 DNA: TGTGCCAGCAGTGACGATCCGGGAGCACAGCCTTGGCGAAACACCATATATTTT.

The chain uses TRBV5-1 and TRBJ1-2; possible D gene TRBD1, 6 bases. Germline V gene lookup returns CDR1 SGHRS and CDR2 YFSETQ. V was clipped by 0 bases and J by 4 bases, with 19 bases between them. CDR3 size: 17 residues. The CDR3 DNA follows: TGCGCCAGCAGCTTGGGCCTACAGGGCCTGCGAGGCTATGGCTACACCTTC. It translates to CASSLGLQGLRGYGYTF.

V is TRBV5-4 and J is TRBJ2-5; no clear D. From germline, CDR1 is SGHNT and CDR2 YYREEE (reference sequence). The CDR3 length is 13 residues. V lost 4 bases and J lost 4, with 11 bases in between. CDR3 loop: CASSPQTSETQYF. The CDR3 region has the DNA TGTGCCAGCAGCCCACAGACATCAGAGACCCAGTACTTC. The full variable domain, rest sourced from reference TRBV5-4 and TRBJ2-5, is ETGVTQSPTHLIKTRGQQVTLRCSSQSGHNTVSWYQQALGQGPQFIFQYYREEENGRGNFPPRFSGLQFPNYSSELNVNALELDDSALYLCASSPQTSETQYFGPGTRLLVL.

V gene TRBV29-1 combines with J gene TRBJ2-3, with D uncertain. The V end was cut by 3 bases, the J end by 4 bases, with 11 bases between. CDR3 size: 13 residues. The germline V gene has CDR1 SQVTM and CDR2 ANQGSEA. CDR3 DNA: TGCAGCGTTGAGAGGCTTATCCCAGATACGCAGTATTTT. Translated: CSVERLIPDTQYF.

The chain links TRBV7-2 to TRBJ2-7, with D perhaps matching TRBD1 (5 bases). This CDR3 is built from 15 residues. Germline CDR1 is SGHTA and CDR2 is FQGNSA. The V and J ends lost 6 bases and 2 bases respectively, with 17 bases between them. CDR3 sequence: CASSQGGLGAYEQYF. CDR3 DNA sequence: TGTGCCAGCAGTCAGGGTGGGCTTGGGGCCTACGAGCAGTACTTC.

The V and J genes are TRBV19 and TRBJ2-7; no firm D call. This CDR3 comprises 13 residues. Between the trimmed V and J ends, which lost 3 bases and 0 bases, there was a span of 6 bases. Germline-derived CDR1 and CDR2 are LNHDA and SQIVND (reference sequence). As DNA, the CDR3 is TGTGCCAGTAGTATGTCTATCTCCTACGAGCAGTACTTC. Its translation: CASSMSISYEQYF.

DNA of the CDR3: TGTGCCAGCAGCCAAGTAGTCGCTAGCGGGGTCAACAATGAGCAGTTCTTC. As protein: CASSQVVASGVNNEQFF. The rearrangement uses TRBV4-2 and TRBJ2-1; 9 bases are shared with TRBD2. Germline assignment: CDR1 LGHNA and CDR2 YNFKEQ. CDR3 length: 17 amino acids. Unmatched junction bases numbered 9, after V lost 1 base and J lost 5 bases.

The V call is TRBV28, the J call TRBJ1-6, with 7 bases fitting TRBD1. The CDR3 length is 13 residues. Germline V gene data show CDR1 as MDHEN and CDR2 as SYDVKM. J gave up 9 bases and V 5 bases, and 4 bases lay outside the gene matches. CDR3 loop: CASSRRGSSPLHF. Here the CDR3 DNA reads TGTGCCAGCAGTCGCAGGGGGAGTTCACCCCTCCACTTT.

In its sample, this clone was seen once. This chain links TRBV10-2 with TRBJ2-1, with 10 bases that match TRBD2. V dropped 3 bases and J dropped 8; count of bases not matched to a gene: 7. This CDR3 region has 15 residues. CDR1 WSHSY and CDR2 SAAADI come from the germline V gene. The CDR3 spells CASSDWLAGDDEQFF. As DNA, the CDR3 is TGCGCCAGCAGTGATTGGCTAGCGGGAGATGATGAGCAGTTCTTC.

The V call is TRBV7-8, the J call TRBJ2-3, with D possibly TRBD1 on 6 matching bases. V lost 4 bases to trimming and J lost 6 bases, with 14 bases between them. Germline assignment: CDR1 SGHVS and CDR2 FQNEAQ. The CDR3 runs to 14 residues. In DNA form, the CDR3 reads TGTGCCAGCAGCTCCGCACAGGGTCCGGATACGCAGTATTTT. Translated: CASSSAQGPDTQYF.

This clone was observed a handful of times. This chain links TRBV9 with TRBJ1-2, with D possibly being TRBD1 (6 bases). The CDR3 covers 16 residues. Trimming stripped 0 bases from V and 4 bases from J, with 16 bases between. Looked up from germline, CDR1 is SGDLS and CDR2 is YYNGEE. DNA of the CDR3: TGTGCCAGCAGCGTAGCCACCGGACAGCAATCCTATGGCTACACCTTC. Translated, it gives CASSVATGQQSYGYTF.

This chain connects TRBV9 to TRBJ1-1; D is perhaps TRBD1 (6 bases). V lost 3 bases to trimming and J lost 3 bases, with 21 bases between them. The germline CDR1 and CDR2 sequences are SGDLS and YYNGEE. This CDR3 comprises 17 residues. This CDR3 reads CASSGLQNRVGDTEAFF. Written as DNA, the CDR3 is TGTGCCAGCAGCGGGCTTCAAAACAGGGTCGGGGACACTGAAGCTTTCTTT.